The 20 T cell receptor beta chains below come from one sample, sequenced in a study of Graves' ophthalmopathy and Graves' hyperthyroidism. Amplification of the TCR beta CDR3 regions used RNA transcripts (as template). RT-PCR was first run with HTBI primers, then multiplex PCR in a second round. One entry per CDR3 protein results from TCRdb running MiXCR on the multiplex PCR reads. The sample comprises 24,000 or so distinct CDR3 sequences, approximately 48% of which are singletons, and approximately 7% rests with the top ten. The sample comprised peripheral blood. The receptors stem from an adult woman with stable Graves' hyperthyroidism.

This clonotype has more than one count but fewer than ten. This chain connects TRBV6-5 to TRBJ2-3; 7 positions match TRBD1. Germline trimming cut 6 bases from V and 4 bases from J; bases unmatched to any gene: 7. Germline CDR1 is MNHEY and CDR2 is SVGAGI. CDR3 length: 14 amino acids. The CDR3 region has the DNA TGTGCCAGCAGCCCCAGGGGGAGTGCAGATACGCAGTATTTT. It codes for CASSPRGSADTQYF.

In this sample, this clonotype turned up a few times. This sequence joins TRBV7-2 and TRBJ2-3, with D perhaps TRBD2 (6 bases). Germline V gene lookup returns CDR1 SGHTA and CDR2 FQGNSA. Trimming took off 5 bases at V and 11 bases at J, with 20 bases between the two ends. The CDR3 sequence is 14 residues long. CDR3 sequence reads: CASSPASAYNEQYF. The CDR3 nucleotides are TGTGCCAGCAGCCCGGCTAGCGCCTACAATGAGCAGTATTTT.

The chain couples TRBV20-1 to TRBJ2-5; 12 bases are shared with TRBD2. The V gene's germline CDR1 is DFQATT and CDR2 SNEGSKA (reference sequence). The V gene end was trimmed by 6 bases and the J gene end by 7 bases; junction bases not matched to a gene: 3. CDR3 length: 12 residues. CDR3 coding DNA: TGCAGTGCCCCGGGACTAGCGGGGACCCAGTACTTC. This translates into CSAPGLAGTQYF.

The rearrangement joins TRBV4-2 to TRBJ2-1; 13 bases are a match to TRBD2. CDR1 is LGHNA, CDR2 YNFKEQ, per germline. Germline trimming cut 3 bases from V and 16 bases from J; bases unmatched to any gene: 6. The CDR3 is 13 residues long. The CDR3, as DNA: TGTGCCAGCAGCCAGGAGGGACTAGCGGGAAAATTCTTC. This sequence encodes CASSQEGLAGKFF.

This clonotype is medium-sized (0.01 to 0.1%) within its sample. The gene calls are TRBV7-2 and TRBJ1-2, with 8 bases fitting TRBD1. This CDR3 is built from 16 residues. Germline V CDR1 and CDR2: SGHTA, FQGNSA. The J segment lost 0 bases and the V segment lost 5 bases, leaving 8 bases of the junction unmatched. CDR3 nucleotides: TGTGCCAGCAGCCCCCGACAGGGGCGGGCTAACTATGGCTACACCTTC. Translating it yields CASSPRQGRANYGYTF.

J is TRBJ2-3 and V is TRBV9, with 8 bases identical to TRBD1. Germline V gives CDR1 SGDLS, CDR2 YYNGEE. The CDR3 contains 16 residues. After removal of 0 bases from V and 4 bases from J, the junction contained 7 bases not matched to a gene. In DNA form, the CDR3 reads TGTGCCAGCAGCGTAGCGTCAGGGGGCATCGCAGATACGCAGTATTTT. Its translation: CASSVASGGIADTQYF.

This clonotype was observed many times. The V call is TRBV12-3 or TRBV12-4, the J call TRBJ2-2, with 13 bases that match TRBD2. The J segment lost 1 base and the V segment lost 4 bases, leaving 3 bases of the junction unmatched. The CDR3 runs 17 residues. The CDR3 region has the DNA TGTGCCAGCAGTTCGGGGACTAGCGGGAAGAACACCGGGGAGCTGTTTTTT. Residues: CASSSGTSGKNTGELFF.

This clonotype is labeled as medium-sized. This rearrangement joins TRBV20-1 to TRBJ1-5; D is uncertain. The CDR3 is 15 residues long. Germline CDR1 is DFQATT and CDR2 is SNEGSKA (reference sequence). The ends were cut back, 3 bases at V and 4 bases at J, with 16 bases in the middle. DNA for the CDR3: TGCAGTGCTAGGGCAGCGGGGAGGCTTAATCAGCCCCAGCATTTT. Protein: CSARAAGRLNQPQHF.

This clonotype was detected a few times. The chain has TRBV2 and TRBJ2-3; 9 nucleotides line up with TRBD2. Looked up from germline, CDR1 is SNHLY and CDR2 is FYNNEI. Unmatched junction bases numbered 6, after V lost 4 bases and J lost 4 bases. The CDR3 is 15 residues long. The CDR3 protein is CASSVGSGRSDTQYF. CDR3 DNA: TGTGCCAGCAGTGTAGGTAGCGGGAGATCAGATACGCAGTATTTT.

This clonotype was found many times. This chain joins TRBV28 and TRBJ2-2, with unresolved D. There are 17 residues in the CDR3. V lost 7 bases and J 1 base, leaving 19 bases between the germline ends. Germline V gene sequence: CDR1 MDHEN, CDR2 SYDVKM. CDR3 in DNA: TGTGCCAGCACCGTTTATGGGCCAGTGAAGAACACCGGGGAGCTGTTTTTT. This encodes CASTVYGPVKNTGELFF.

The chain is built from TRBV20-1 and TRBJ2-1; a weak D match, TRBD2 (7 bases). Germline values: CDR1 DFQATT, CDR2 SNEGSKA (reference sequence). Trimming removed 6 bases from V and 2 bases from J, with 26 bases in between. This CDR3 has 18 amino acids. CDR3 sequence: CSANRGGRLSATYNEQFF. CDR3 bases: TGCAGTGCGAATAGGGGGGGGCGGTTGTCCGCCACCTACAATGAGCAGTTCTTC.

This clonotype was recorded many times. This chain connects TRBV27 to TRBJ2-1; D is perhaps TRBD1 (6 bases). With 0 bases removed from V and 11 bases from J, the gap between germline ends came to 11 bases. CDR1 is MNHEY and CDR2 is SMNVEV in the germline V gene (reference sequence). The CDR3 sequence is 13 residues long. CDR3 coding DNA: TGTGCCAGCAGTTTATCAAGAGGGGGAAAGCAGTTCTTC. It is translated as CASSLSRGGKQFF.

Here the CDR3 DNA reads TGTGCCAGCAGCGAAAATGGGGGACTAGCGGGAGTCGGGGAGCTGTTTTTT. Translating gives CASSENGGLAGVGELFF. The chain recombines TRBV7-3 with TRBJ2-2; 14 bases agree with TRBD2. The CDR3 totals 17 residues. The J segment lost 7 bases and the V segment lost 5 bases, leaving 9 bases of the junction unmatched. Germline V gene data show CDR1 as SGHTA and CDR2 as FQGTGA.

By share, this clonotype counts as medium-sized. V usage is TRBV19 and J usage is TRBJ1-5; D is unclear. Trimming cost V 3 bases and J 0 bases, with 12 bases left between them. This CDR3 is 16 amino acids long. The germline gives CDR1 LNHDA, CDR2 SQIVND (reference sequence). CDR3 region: CASSITGTYSNQPQHF. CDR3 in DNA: TGTGCCAGTAGTATTACGGGAACCTATAGCAATCAGCCCCAGCATTTT.

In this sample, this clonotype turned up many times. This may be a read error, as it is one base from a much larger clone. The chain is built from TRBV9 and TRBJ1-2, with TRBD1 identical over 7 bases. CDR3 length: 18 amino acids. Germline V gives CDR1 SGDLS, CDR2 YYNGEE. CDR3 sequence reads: CAGSVEGGGGYLNYGYTF. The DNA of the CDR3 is TGTGCCGGCAGCGTAGAGGGAGGGGGCGGATACCTTAACTATGGCTACACCTTC.

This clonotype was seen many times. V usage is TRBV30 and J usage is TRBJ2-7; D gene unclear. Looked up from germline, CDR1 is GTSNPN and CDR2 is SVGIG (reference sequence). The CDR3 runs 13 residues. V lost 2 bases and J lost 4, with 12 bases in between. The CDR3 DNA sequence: TGTGCCTGGAGTCCCGTTGGGCCATACGAGCAGTACTTC. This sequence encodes CAWSPVGPYEQYF.

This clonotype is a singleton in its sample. The CDR3 protein is CASSSTGTGRSDTQYF. The CDR3 nucleotides read TGTGCCAGCAGCTCGACCGGGACAGGGCGGTCGGATACGCAGTATTTT. The chain combines TRBV7-9 with TRBJ2-3; 9 bases match TRBD1. The CDR3 contains 16 residues. The V gene end was trimmed by 4 bases and the J gene end by 6 bases; junction bases not matched to a gene: 11. CDR1 and CDR2 (germline): SEHNR, FQNEAQ (reference sequence).

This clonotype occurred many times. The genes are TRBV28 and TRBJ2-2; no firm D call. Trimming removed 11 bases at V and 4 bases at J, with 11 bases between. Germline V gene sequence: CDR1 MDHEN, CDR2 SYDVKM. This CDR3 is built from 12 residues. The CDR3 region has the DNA TGTGCCGGCGGATACTTCACCGGGGAGCTGTTTTTT. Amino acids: CAGGYFTGELFF.

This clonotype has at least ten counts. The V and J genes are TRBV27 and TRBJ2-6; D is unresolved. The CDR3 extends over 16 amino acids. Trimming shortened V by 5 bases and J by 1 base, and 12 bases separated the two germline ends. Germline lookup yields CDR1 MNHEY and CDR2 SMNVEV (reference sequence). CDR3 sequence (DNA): TGTGCCAGCAGTCCACACGAGGAATCTGGGGCCAACGTCCTGACTTTC. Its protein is CASSPHEESGANVLTF.

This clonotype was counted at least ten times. CDR3 sequence (DNA): TGTGCCAGCAGTTCAGAAGGGAACACTGAAGCTTTCTTT. This encodes CASSSEGNTEAFF. V is TRBV6-2 or TRBV6-3 and J is TRBJ1-1, with no clear D. Per the germline V gene, CDR1 is MNHEY and CDR2 is SVGEGT. The CDR3 covers 13 residues. V lost 4 bases, J lost 1 base, and 7 bases lay in between.